This T cell receptor (beta chain) was captured in a study of cytomegalovirus exposure and HLA in healthy donors. The PCR made use of 60 Vbeta and 13 Jbeta primers. TCRdb's table, derived via immunoSEQ multiplex PCR, lists solely in-frame clones and lacks some. The repertoire holds roughly 70,000 clones, with roughly 79% as singletons. Trimming left V 1 base short and J 12 bases short, with 17 bases between. The V gene's germline CDR1 is SGHDT and CDR2 YYEEEE. The CDR3 spans 14 residues. V is TRBV5-6 and J is TRBJ2-1; the D gene is possibly TRBD1 (5 bases). The sequenced sample consisted of PBMCs. The clonotype comes from a man in his forties or fifties in good health and CMV-seronegative. The CDR3 loop is CASSLYPGFASQFF. CDR3 DNA sequence: TGTGCCAGCAGCTTGTATCCAGGGTTCGCGTCGCAGTTCTTC.